This T cell receptor (beta chain) came from a study of shared clonotypes between healthy human individuals. Background on the study: There were three CD4 naive, three CD4 memory, two CD8 naive and one CD8 memory plates per donor.

General study results and limits: Among four donors, roughly 5% of naive CD4 clonotypes were found in common.

As defined, naive CD8 cells were CD45RO-negative and positively selected for CCR7, with terminally differentiated effector memory CD45RA+ cells excluded. Concerning this clone itself: As yet, its antigen is unknown.

Template for every sorted-subset replicate PCR totaled about 0.2 ug DNA, roughly 30,000 T cell genomes. Clones were sequenced by immunoSEQ multiplex PCR, and TCRdb holds only the in-frame ones, with some missing. The sample holds 1.5 million to 2.5 million clones, about 94% seen once. V dropped 2 bases and J dropped 4 bases, with 6 bases sitting between them. The CDR3 sequence is 13 residues long. CDR1 MDHEN and CDR2 SYDVKM come from the germline V gene. Material for sequencing was naive CD8+ T cells sorted from blood. V and J are TRBV28 and TRBJ1-3; D gene ambiguous. This TCR derives from a man younger than 35 in good health. In nucleotides, the CDR3 is TGTGCCAGCAGTTTAATCTCCGGAAACACCATATATTTT. It encodes CASSLISGNTIYF.